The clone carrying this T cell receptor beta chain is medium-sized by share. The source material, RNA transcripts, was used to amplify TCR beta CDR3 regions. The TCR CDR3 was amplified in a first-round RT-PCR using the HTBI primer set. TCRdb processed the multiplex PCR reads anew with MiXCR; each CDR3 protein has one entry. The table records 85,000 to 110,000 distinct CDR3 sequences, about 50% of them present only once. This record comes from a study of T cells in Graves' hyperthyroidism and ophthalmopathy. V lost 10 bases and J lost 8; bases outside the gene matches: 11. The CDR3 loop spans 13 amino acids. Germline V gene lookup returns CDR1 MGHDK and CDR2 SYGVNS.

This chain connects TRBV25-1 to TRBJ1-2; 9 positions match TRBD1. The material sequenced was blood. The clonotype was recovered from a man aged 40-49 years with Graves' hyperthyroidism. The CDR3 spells CATDPGQGGGYTF. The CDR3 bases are TGTGCCACCGATCCGGGACAGGGAGGAGGCTACACCTTC.